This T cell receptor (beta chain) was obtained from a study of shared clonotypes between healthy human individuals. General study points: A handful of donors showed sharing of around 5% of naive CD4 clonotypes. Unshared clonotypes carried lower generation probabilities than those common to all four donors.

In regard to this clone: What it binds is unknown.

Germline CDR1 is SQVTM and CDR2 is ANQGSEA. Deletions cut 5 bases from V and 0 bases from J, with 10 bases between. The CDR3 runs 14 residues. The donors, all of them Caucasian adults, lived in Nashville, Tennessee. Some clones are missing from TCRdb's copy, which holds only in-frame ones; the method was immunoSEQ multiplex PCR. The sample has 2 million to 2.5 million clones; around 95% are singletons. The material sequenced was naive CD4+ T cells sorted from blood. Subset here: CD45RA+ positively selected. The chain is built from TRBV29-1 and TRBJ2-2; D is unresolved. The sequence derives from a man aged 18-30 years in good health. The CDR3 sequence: CSVYQLANTGELFF. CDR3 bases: TGCAGCGTTTACCAGCTGGCGAACACCGGGGAGCTGTTTTTT.